Sequencing of this T cell receptor beta chain was carried out in a study of Ad26.COV2.S vaccination and SARS-CoV-2 variants. Study overall: Administration of Ad26.COV2.S was intramuscular, either once or twice 56 days apart.

The CDR3 is 16 amino acids. V was cut by 2 bases and J by 6 bases, with 19 bases left in between. From germline, CDR1 is MNHEY and CDR2 SVGEGT. Assay: immunoSEQ multiplex PCR; the TCRdb copy retains only in-frame clones and omits some. The sample has roughly 680,000 clones, approximately 88% seen once. Indicated treatment: some 20 received Ad26.COV2.S at low or high dose, single or two shots; roughly five received placebo; per-sample allocation not given. The samples were gathered on day 63 after the first injection of vaccine or placebo. Its platform was an Ad26 vector, and its expressed antigen was Wuhan-strain SARS-CoV-2 spike. On this clone: What it recognizes is unknown.

Study results and caveats: People who got the vaccine or the placebo had similar non-spike TCR breadth. In TCR breadth and depth analyses, total T cell responses may have been underestimated.

V usage is TRBV6-2 or TRBV6-3 and J usage is TRBJ1-2; D might be TRBD1 (5 bases). The clonotype was recovered from a person between 18 and 59 years old who received the Ad26.COV2.S COVID-19 vaccine or a placebo. The material sequenced was peripheral blood, taken in a trial of Ad26.COV2.S vaccine versus placebo. In DNA, the CDR3 is TGTGCCAGCAGTTACCCAACTACCGGGACGGGGCATGGCTACACCTTC. Residues: CASSYPTTGTGHGYTF.